This paragraph covers one T cell receptor beta chain sequence. The antigen is unknown. Deep was the level at which the assay was run. TCRdb keeps only in-frame clones here, not all; method: immunoSEQ multiplex PCR. The table lists roughly 1 million clones, around three quarters of them singletons. This specimen comes from a study of shared clonotypes between healthy human individuals. Whole-study results and caveats: In general, naive subsets displayed greater estimated richness than memory subsets did.

The CDR3 length is 15 residues. V gave up 5 bases and J gave up 6 bases, with 20 bases separating them. From germline, CDR1 is SGHRS and CDR2 YFSETQ. This receptor was taken from a man younger than 35 in good health. Some clones in this sample may be carry-over from other donors' samples. Sequences were obtained from memory CD4+ T cells from PBMCs. Subset meaning: CD45RA-negative fraction. The chain joins TRBV5-1 to TRBJ1-1; perhaps TRBD1 as D (6 bases). The CDR3 region is CASRLIGGRMAEAFF. The CDR3 DNA is TGCGCCAGCAGGCTGATCGGGGGGCGAATGGCTGAAGCTTTCTTT.